The sequence of this T cell receptor beta chain was determined in a study of monozygotic twins with inflammatory bowel disease. cDNA encoding TCRalpha and TCRbeta underwent two nested PCRs of around 15 and 9 cycles, each of which was followed by bead purification. TCRdb reanalyzed the 5' RACE reads and collapses them to one entry per CDR3 protein, without DNA. The sample has 300,000 to 450,000 distinct CDR3 sequences. General study results and limits: Healthy twins showed more clonotype sharing with others than IBD patients, especially patients with disease activity.

As concerns this clonotype: Antigen specificity is unknown.

This CDR3 comprises 22 residues. CDR1 and CDR2 from the germline V gene are SGHRS and YFSETQ. The sequenced sample was blood. This TCR was sampled from a human donor with ulcerative colitis or Crohn's disease, or a healthy co-twin of an affected twin (not recorded which). This chain uses TRBV5-1 with TRBJ2-1; as DNA is missing, the TRBD2 call by TCRdb cannot be tested. The CDR3 sequence: CASSSLAPGLAGGESSYNEQFF.